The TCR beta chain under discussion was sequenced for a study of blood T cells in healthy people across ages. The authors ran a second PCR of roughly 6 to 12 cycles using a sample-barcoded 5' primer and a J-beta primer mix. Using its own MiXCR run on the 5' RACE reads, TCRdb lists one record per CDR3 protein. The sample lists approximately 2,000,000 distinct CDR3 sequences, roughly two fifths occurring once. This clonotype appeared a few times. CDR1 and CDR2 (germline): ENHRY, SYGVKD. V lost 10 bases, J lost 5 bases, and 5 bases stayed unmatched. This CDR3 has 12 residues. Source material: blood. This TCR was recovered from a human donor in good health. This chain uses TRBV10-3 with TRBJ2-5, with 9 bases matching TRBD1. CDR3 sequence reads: CATSTGGETQYF. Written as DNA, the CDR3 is TGTGCCACTTCGACAGGGGGGGAGACCCAGTACTTC.